This entry features one TCR beta chain sequence. Its target is unknown. These data originate in a study of T cells in Graves' hyperthyroidism and ophthalmopathy. Study conclusions and caveats: Blood samples included most of the expanded thyroid clonotypes exceeding 0.001. Ophthalmopathy and stable hyperthyroidism were told apart by a 13 V-J model.

The source material, RNA transcripts, was used to amplify TCR beta CDR3 regions. TCR CDR3 regions were first amplified by RT-PCR with HTBI primers. MiXCR, applied by TCRdb to the multiplex PCR reads, yields one record per CDR3 protein. The sample yields 540,000 or so distinct CDR3 sequences, 40% to 55% seen once. This clonotype was obtained from an adult woman with Graves' disease, either hyperthyroidism or ophthalmopathy (not recorded which). The specimen was peripheral blood or thyroid tissue (not recorded which).

CDR3 loop: CAISEWGDATEAFF. The CDR3 region has the DNA TGTGCCATCAGTGAGTGGGGGGATGCGACTGAAGCTTTCTTT. V is TRBV10-3 and J is TRBJ1-1; a possible D gene is TRBD1 (5 bases). V dropped 1 base and J dropped 5 bases, with 11 bases sitting between them. CDR1 is ENHRY and CDR2 is SYGVKD in the germline V gene. The CDR3 spans 14 residues.